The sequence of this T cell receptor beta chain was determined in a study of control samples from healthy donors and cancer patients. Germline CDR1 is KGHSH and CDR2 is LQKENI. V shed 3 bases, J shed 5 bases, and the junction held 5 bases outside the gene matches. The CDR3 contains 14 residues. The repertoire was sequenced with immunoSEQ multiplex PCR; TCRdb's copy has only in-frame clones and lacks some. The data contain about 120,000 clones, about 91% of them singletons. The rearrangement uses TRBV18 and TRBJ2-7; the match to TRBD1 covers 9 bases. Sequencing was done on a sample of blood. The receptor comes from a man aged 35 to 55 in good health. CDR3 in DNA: TGTGCCAGCTCACCCCGGGACAGGGTCGACGAGCAGTACTTC. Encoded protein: CASSPRDRVDEQYF.